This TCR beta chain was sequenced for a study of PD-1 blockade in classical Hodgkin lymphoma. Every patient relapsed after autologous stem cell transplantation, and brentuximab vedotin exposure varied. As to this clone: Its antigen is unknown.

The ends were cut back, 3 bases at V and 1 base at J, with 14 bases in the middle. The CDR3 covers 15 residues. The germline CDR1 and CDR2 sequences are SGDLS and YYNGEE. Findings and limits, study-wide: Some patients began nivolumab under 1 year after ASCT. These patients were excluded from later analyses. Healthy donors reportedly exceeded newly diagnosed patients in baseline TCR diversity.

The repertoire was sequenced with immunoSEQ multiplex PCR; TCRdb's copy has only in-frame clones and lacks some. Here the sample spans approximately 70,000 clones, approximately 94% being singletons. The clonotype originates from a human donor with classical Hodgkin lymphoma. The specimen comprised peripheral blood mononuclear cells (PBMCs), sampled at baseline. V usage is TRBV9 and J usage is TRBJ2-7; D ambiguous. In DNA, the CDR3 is TGTGCCAGCAGCGGAGCCGACTTAGTTTCCTACGAGCAGTACTTC. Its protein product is CASSGADLVSYEQYF.